This TCR beta chain comes out of a study of T cell responses to AZD1222 COVID-19 vaccine. Study-level results: Variant regions that are unmutated are reportedly the target of nearly half of spike-specific TCRs. The study found Spike-specific TCR breadth and depth rose after two AZD1222 doses. At baseline, seropositivity was found in only six or seven AZD1222 recipients.

About this clone itself: The antigen is undetermined.

Per germline, CDR1 SQVTM and CDR2 ANQGSEA. The length of the CDR3 is 12 residues. V was trimmed by 5 bases and J by 1 base, leaving 8 bases between them. The method was immunoSEQ multiplex PCR; TCRdb's version includes in-frame clones alone and lacks a portion of them. The table shows about 83,000 clones, with 85% to 95% occurring only once. The rearrangement uses TRBV29-1 and TRBJ1-1; tentative D call: TRBD1 (5 bases). The TCR was taken from an adult who received the AZD1222 COVID-19 vaccine. Sequences were derived from peripheral blood, sampled 28 days after the second AZD1222 dose. The CDR3 is CSVSTGNTEAFF. The CDR3 DNA follows: TGCAGCGTTTCTACAGGGAACACTGAAGCTTTCTTT.